One sample yielded the 16 T cell receptor beta chains listed below, sequenced in a study of OX40 agonist ivuxolimab in advanced cancers. Libraries came from the immunoSEQ multiplex PCR assay. The table was pulled from immuneACCESS by TCRdb, which kept in-frame rearrangements only. Such tables lose some clones; where checked, under half of the loss comes from unresolved V genes, and the rest has no known cause. The sample data list around 76,000 clones, and around 85% of these were observed just once. Together, the top ten hold 0.61% of the sample. The specimen was CD4+ or CD8+ T cells sorted from blood, collected in a trial of the OX40 agonist ivuxolimab. These receptors all stem from an adult with an advanced solid tumor such as melanoma, head and neck, liver or kidney cancer.

V usage is TRBV5-1 and J usage is TRBJ1-5, with a possible D match to TRBD1 (6 bases). The germline gives CDR1 SGHRS, CDR2 YFSETQ. The CDR3 extends over 14 amino acids. The ends were cut back, 0 bases at V and 7 bases at J, with 11 bases in the middle. For the CDR3, the DNA is TGCGCCAGCAGCTTGGGGGGGCGCGGGCAGCCCCAGCATTTT. Translated, it gives CASSLGGRGQPQHF.

This chain connects TRBV5-5 to TRBJ1-5; TRBD1 matches at 7 bases. CDR3 length: 15 residues. Germline lookup yields CDR1 SGHKS and CDR2 YYEKEE (reference sequence). Trimming removed 1 base from V and 5 bases from J; junction bases left unmatched: 6. CDR3 sequence (DNA): TGTGCCAGCAGCTTGTTGAGACAGGGAGATCAGCCCCAGCATTTT. Protein sequence: CASSLLRQGDQPQHF.

The gene calls are TRBV30 and TRBJ2-7; D is possibly TRBD1 (6 bases). Trimming removed 1 base from V and 1 base from J, with 8 bases in between. The length of the CDR3 is 13 residues. CDR1 is GTSNPN, CDR2 SVGIG, per germline (reference sequence). This chain's CDR3 is CAWSDGQSYEQYF. The CDR3 DNA is TGTGCCTGGAGTGACGGACAGTCCTACGAGCAGTACTTC.

This clone was recorded once. The chain has TRBV4-3 and TRBJ1-6; TRBD1 aligns across 7 bases. Germline assignment: CDR1 LGHNA and CDR2 YSLEER. The V and J ends lost 4 bases and 10 bases, in that order; junction bases with no gene match: 7. This CDR3 comprises 14 residues. The chain's CDR3 is CASSRQGGESPLHF. In DNA form, the CDR3 reads TGCGCCAGCAGCCGCCAGGGGGGAGAATCACCCCTCCACTTT.

In DNA, the CDR3 is TGTGCCAGCAGTGTCCCCGCTAGCGGGGTCCCCACTAATACGCAGTATTTT. This encodes CASSVPASGVPTNTQYF. The V gene is TRBV6-1, the J gene TRBJ2-3; 9 bases line up with TRBD2. Per germline, CDR1 MNHNS and CDR2 SASEGT. The V segment lost 4 bases and the J segment 7 bases; nucleotides outside the gene matches: 15. The CDR3 is 17 amino acids.

This rearrangement joins TRBV11-3 to TRBJ2-1; 11 positions agree with TRBD2. The V and J ends lost 5 bases and 7 bases, in that order; junction bases with no gene match: 13. CDR1 SGHNT and CDR2 YENEEA come from the germline V gene. CDR3 size: 17 residues. The CDR3 DNA reads TGTGCCAGCAGCATCTCCGCACTAGCGGGGGCGGGGAATGAGCAGTTCTTC. Its protein product is CASSISALAGAGNEQFF.

The V call is TRBV5-4, the J call TRBJ1-2; D is undetermined. The CDR3 contains 13 residues. Trimming removed 4 bases at V and 4 bases at J, with 11 bases between. Germline V gene sequence: CDR1 SGHNT, CDR2 YYREEE (reference sequence). The CDR3 spells CASSNSGPYGYTF. As DNA, the CDR3 is TGTGCCAGCAGCAACTCAGGCCCCTATGGCTACACCTTC.

The V gene is TRBV29-1, the J gene TRBJ2-3, with D unresolved. The CDR3 has 17 residues. Deletions cut 0 bases from V and 5 bases from J, with 21 bases between. CDR1 is SQVTM and CDR2 is ANQGSEA in the germline V gene. The DNA for the CDR3 is TGCAGCGTTGAAGACGGGTTGGGCGGATCCTCTTTAGATACGCAGTATTTT. Its protein is CSVEDGLGGSSLDTQYF.

This clone was detected only a few times. V is TRBV27 and J is TRBJ2-2; no reliable D call. V was cut by 5 bases and J by 3 bases, with 4 bases left in between. In germline, CDR1 is MNHEY, CDR2 SMNVEV (reference sequence). This CDR3 is built from 12 residues. CDR3 region: CASSIDTGELFF. CDR3 DNA sequence: TGTGCCAGCAGTATCGACACCGGGGAGCTGTTTTTT.

The chain combines TRBV11-2 with TRBJ2-7; 10 positions match TRBD1. Germline CDR1 and CDR2: SGHAT and FQNNGV. The CDR3 has 15 amino acids. The V gene end was trimmed by 1 base and the J gene end by 2 bases; junction bases not matched to a gene: 2. The CDR3 loop reads CASSLADRGPYEQYF. DNA for the CDR3: TGTGCCAGCAGCTTAGCTGACAGGGGGCCCTACGAGCAGTACTTC. Combining the CDR3 with reference TRBV11-2 and TRBJ2-7 gives the whole variable domain EAGVAQSPRYKIIEKRQSVAFWCNPISGHATLYWYQQILGQGPKLLIQFQNNGVVDDSQLPKDRFSAERLKGVDSTLKIQPAKLEDSAVYLCASSLADRGPYEQYFGPGTRLTVT.

The chain uses TRBV18 and TRBJ2-7; 8 bases line up with TRBD1. Germline CDR1 and CDR2: KGHSH and LQKENI. This CDR3 region has 12 residues. The V and J ends lost 6 bases and 7 bases, in that order; junction bases with no gene match: 5. The CDR3 DNA reads TGTGCCAGCTCGGGACAGGTCGTTGAGCAGTACTTC. The encoded protein is CASSGQVVEQYF.

This clone was picked up a small number of times. This chain connects TRBV19 to TRBJ2-2; D may be TRBD1 or TRBD2 (5 bases each). The CDR3 contains 14 residues. The V end was cut by 7 bases, the J end by 5 bases, with 14 bases between. CDR1 and CDR2 from the germline V gene are LNHDA and SQIVND (reference sequence). Here the CDR3 reads CASTPGGGTGELFF. The CDR3 region has the DNA TGTGCCAGTACCCCTGGGGGTGGGACCGGGGAGCTGTTTTTT.

The chain links TRBV7-8 to TRBJ2-7; 7 bases match TRBD2. Losses at the gene ends were 5 bases for V and 0 bases for J; bases not matched to a gene: 10. This CDR3 is built from 16 residues. Germline lookup yields CDR1 SGHVS and CDR2 FQNEAQ. DNA for the CDR3: TGTGCCAGCAGCCAGCTCACGGGCGGGAGCTCCTACGAGCAGTACTTC. This sequence encodes CASSQLTGGSSYEQYF. The complete variable domain, with remaining parts taken from reference TRBV7-8 and TRBJ2-7, reads GAGVSQSPRYKVAKRGQDVALRCDPISGHVSLFWYQQALGQGPEFLTYFQNEAQLDKSGLPSDRFFAERPEGSVSTLKIQRTQQEDSAVYLCASSQLTGGSSYEQYFGPGTRLTVT.

The chain combines TRBV11-2 with TRBJ2-5; D is undetermined. Germline CDR1 reads SGHAT; CDR2 reads FQNNGV. V was shortened by 5 bases and J by 3 bases, with 4 bases between the two germline ends. The CDR3 covers 11 residues. The CDR3 protein is CASSPEETQYF. In DNA form, the CDR3 reads TGTGCCAGCAGCCCGGAAGAGACCCAGTACTTC.

V is TRBV9 and J is TRBJ1-1; unclear D gene. Germline CDR1 is SGDLS and CDR2 is YYNGEE. V was pared by 4 bases and J by 0 bases, with 7 bases between. The CDR3 contains 13 residues. In DNA, the CDR3 is TGTGCCAGCAGCTACTATTTGAACACTGAAGCTTTCTTT. As protein: CASSYYLNTEAFF. Full variable domain (missing parts from reference TRBV9 and TRBJ1-1): DSGVTQTPKHLITATGQRVTLRCSPRSGDLSVYWYQQSLDQGLQFLIQYYNGEERAKGNILERFSAQQFPDLHSELNLSSLELGDSALYFCASSYYLNTEAFFGQGTRLTVV.

The gene calls are TRBV30 and TRBJ2-2; 9 positions match TRBD2. The CDR3 is made up of 15 amino acids. The germline V gene encodes CDR1 GTSNPN and CDR2 SVGIG (reference sequence). Trimming removed 0 bases from V and 6 bases from J; junction bases left unmatched: 5. The CDR3: CAWSVGAGGPGELFF. The DNA of the CDR3 is TGTGCCTGGAGTGTCGGTGCGGGGGGGCCCGGGGAGCTGTTTTTT.